Here is one TCR beta chain with its context. The data belong to a study of graft-versus-host responses after intestinal transplantation. Germline values: CDR1 SGHNT, CDR2 YENEEA. Trimming cost V 1 base and J 4 bases, with 5 bases left between them. The CDR3 has 13 amino acids. Measured with immunoSEQ multiplex PCR; TCRdb has only the in-frame clones, and not every one. The repertoire includes around 26,000 clones, roughly 94% of them detected once, and approximately 0.56% sits in the top ten. This TCR was recovered from a human patient who received an intestinal transplant, so some T cells may come from the graft donor. V and J are TRBV11-3 and TRBJ2-1; D may be TRBD2 (5 bases). Here the sequenced sample was PBMCs, taken 156 days after intestinal transplant. The DNA for the CDR3 is TGTGCCAGCAGCTTAGGAGGGTACAATGAGCAGTTCTTC. Encoded protein: CASSLGGYNEQFF. The variable domain in full, completed from reference TRBV11-3 and TRBJ2-1, reads EAGVVQSPRYKIIEKKQPVAFWCNPISGHNTLYWYLQNLGQGPELLIRYENEEAVDDSQLPKDRFSAERLKGVDSTLKIQPAELGDSAVYLCASSLGGYNEQFFGPGTRLTVL.